What follows are 6 T cell receptor beta chains derived from one specimen sequenced in a study of T cells in Graves' hyperthyroidism and ophthalmopathy (dated by TCRdb to the late 2010s). Libraries were made using multiplex PCR. Instrument used: Illumina HiSeq 2000. Amplification of TCR beta CDR3 regions was carried out from RNA transcripts. For the first round of RT-PCR on the TCR CDR3, the HTBI primer set was used together with the Qiagen OneStep RT-PCR kit. TCRdb trimmed public reads at Q25 via fastp, called clones via MiXCR and kept in-frame beta chains. Each entry is one CDR3 protein sequence, shown with its most common DNA and genes. This sample has 450,000 to 700,000 distinct CDR3 sequences in its table, and 46% of those were observed once. 15% to 20% of the sample lies in the top ten. Input material: peripheral blood or thyroid tissue (not recorded which). These receptors were taken from an adult woman with Graves' disease, either hyperthyroidism or ophthalmopathy (not recorded which).

Only a few counts were recorded for this clonotype. This sequence joins TRBV5-4 and TRBJ2-7; the D gene could be TRBD1 or TRBD2 (5 bases each). CDR1 SGHNT and CDR2 YYREEE come from the germline V gene (reference sequence). CDR3 size: 17 residues. Trimming left V 2 bases short and J 5 bases short, with 23 bases between. The CDR3 nucleotides read TGTGCCAGCAGCTTACTTTTCGGCAGGGCTAGCCGGAACGAGCAGTACTTC. Its translation: CASSLLFGRASRNEQYF.

The chain has TRBV2 and TRBJ2-5, with D tentatively TRBD2 (5 bases). CDR3 length equals 13 residues. Germline V gene data show CDR1 as SNHLY and CDR2 as FYNNEI. V lost 4 bases to trimming and J lost 9 bases, with 15 bases between them. The CDR3 here is CASSAEGNQPQYF. In DNA, the CDR3 is TGTGCCAGCAGTGCAGAGGGCAATCAGCCCCAGTACTTC.

This clonotype was detected ten times or more. The V call is TRBV9, the J call TRBJ1-6, with no clear D. The CDR3 runs 13 residues. Germline loops: CDR1 SGDLS, CDR2 YYNGEE. Trimming took 0 bases from V and 7 from J, leaving 5 bases between them. The CDR3 region is CASSVEGNSPLHF. CDR3 DNA sequence: TGTGCCAGCAGCGTAGAAGGGAATTCACCCCTCCACTTT.

This chain uses TRBV5-1 with TRBJ2-5; 14 bases fit TRBD2. V dropped 4 bases and J dropped 2; count of bases not matched to a gene: 7. This CDR3 region has 17 residues. Germline V lookup: CDR1 SGHRS, CDR2 YFSETQ. The CDR3 here is CASSPGLAGGGQETQYF. The CDR3 bases are TGCGCCAGCAGCCCAGGACTAGCGGGAGGAGGACAAGAGACCCAGTACTTC. The variable domain in full, completed from reference TRBV5-1 and TRBJ2-5, reads KAGVTQTPRYLIKTRGQQVTLSCSPISGHRSVSWYQQTPGQGLQFLFEYFSETQRNKGNFPGRFSGRQFSNSRSEMNVSTLELGDSALYLCASSPGLAGGGQETQYFGPGTRLLVL.

This clonotype has more than one count but fewer than ten. The gene calls are TRBV6-2 or TRBV6-3 and TRBJ1-2; possibly TRBD1 for D (5 bases). This CDR3 region has 12 residues. The V gene lost 10 bases and the J gene lost 8 bases, with 17 bases spanning the gap. CDR1 is MNHEY and CDR2 is SVGEGT in the germline V gene. The CDR3 protein is CANTRQSRGYTF. The DNA of the CDR3 is TGTGCCAACACGAGACAGTCCCGGGGCTACACCTTC.

CDR3 DNA: TGTGCCACCAGTGACCTGACAGGTTTTGAAGCTTTCTTT. This sequence encodes CATSDLTGFEAFF. The rearrangement links TRBV24-1 to TRBJ1-1, with D possibly matching TRBD1 (6 bases). Trimming removed 4 bases from V and 7 bases from J, with 12 bases in between. CDR1 and CDR2 (germline): KGHDR, SFDVKD. The CDR3 length is 13 residues.